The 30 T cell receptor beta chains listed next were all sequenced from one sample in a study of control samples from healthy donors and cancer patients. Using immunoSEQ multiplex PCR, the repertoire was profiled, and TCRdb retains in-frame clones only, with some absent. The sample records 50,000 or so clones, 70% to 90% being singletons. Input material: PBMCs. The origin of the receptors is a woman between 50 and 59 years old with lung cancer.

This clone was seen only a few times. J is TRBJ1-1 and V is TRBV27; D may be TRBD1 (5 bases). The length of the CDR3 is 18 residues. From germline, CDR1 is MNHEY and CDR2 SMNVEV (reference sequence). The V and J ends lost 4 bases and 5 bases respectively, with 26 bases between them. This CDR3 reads CASSSPVGRGGYQTEAFF. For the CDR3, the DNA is TGTGCCAGCAGTTCCCCCGTCGGGAGGGGAGGTTATCAGACTGAAGCTTTCTTT.

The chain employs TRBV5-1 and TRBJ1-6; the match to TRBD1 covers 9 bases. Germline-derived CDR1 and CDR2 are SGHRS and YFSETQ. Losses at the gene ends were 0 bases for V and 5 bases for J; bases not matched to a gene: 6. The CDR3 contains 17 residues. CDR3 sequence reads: CASSLARGQGNNSPLHF. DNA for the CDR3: TGCGCCAGCAGCTTGGCCAGAGGACAGGGGAATAATTCACCCCTCCACTTT.

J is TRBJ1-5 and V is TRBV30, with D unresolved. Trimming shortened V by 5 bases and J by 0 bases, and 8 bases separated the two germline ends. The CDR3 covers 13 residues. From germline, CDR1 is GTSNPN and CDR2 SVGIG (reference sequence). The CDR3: CAWSGDSNQPQHF. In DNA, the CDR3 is TGTGCCTGGTCCGGGGATAGCAATCAGCCCCAGCATTTT.

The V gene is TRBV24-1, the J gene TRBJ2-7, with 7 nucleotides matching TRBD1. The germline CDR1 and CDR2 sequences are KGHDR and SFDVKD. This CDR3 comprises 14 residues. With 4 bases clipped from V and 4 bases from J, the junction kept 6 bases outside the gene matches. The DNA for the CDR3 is TGTGCCACCAGTGAATCCGGGACAGAGTACGAGCAGTACTTC. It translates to CATSESGTEYEQYF.

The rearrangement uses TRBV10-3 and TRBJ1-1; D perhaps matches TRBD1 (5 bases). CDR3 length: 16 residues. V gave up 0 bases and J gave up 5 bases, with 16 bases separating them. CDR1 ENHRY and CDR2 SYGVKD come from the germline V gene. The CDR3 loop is CAISESESGGGTEAFF. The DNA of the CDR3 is TGTGCCATCAGTGAGTCGGAGTCGGGCGGGGGGACTGAAGCTTTCTTT.

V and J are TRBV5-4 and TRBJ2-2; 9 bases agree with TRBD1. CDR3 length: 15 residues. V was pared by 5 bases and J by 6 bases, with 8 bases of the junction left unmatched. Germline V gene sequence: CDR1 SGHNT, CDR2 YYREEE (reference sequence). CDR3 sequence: CASRVTGGKAGELFF. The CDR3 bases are TGTGCCAGCAGAGTTACAGGGGGCAAGGCCGGGGAGCTGTTTTTT.

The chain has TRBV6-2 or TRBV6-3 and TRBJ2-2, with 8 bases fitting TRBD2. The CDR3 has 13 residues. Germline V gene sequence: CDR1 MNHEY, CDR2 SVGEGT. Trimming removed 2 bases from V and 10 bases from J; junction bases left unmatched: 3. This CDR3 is CASSYTAGAELFF. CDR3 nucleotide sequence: TGTGCCAGCAGTTACACAGCGGGGGCGGAGCTGTTTTTT.

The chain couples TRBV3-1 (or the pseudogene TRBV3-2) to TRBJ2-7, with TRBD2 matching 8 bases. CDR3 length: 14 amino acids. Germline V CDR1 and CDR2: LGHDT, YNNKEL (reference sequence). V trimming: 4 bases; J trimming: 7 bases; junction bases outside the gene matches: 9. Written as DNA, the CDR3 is TGTGCCAGCAGCCCGGGACTAGTCCCTATAGAGCAGTACTTC. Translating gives CASSPGLVPIEQYF.

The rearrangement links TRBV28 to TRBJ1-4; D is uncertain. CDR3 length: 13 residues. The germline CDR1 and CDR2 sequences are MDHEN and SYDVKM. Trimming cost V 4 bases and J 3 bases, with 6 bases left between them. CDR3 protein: CASSWPANEKLFF. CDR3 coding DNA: TGTGCCAGCAGTTGGCCGGCTAATGAAAAACTGTTTTTT.

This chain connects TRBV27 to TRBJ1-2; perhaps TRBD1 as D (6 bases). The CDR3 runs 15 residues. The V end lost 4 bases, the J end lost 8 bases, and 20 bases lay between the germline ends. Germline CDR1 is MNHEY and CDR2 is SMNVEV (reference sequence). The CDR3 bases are TGTGCCAGCAGTTCACCGCGTACAGGGACTTTCGGCTACACCTTC. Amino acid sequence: CASSSPRTGTFGYTF.

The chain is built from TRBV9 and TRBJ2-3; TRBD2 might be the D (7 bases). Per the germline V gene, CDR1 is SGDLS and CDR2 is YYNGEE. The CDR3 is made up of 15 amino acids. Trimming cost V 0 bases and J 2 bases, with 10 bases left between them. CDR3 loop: CASSVEGGPTDTQYF. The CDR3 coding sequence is TGTGCCAGCAGCGTAGAGGGGGGGCCCACAGATACGCAGTATTTT.

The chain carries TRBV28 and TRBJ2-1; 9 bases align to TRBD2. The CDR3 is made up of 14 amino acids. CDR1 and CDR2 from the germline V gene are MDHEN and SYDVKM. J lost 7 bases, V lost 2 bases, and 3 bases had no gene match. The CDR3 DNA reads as TGTGCCAGCAGTTTACCTAGCGGGGCGAATGAGCAGTTCTTC. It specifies CASSLPSGANEQFF.

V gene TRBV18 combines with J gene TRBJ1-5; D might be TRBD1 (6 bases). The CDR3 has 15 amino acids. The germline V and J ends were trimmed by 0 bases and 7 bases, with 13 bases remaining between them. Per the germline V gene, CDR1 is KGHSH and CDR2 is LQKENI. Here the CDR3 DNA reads TGTGCCAGCTCACCACCAGCAGGGGAAAACCAGCCCCAGCATTTT. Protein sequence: CASSPPAGENQPQHF.

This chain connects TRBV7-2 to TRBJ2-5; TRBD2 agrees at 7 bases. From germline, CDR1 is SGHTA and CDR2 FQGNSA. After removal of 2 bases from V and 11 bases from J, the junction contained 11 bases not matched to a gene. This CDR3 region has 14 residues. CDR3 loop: CASSLWERGPPQYF. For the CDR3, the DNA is TGTGCCAGCAGCTTATGGGAGCGGGGACCCCCTCAGTACTTC.

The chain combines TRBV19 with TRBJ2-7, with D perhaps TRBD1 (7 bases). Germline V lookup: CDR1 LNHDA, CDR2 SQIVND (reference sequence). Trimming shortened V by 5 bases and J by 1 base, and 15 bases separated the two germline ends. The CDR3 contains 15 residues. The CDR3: CASSVAGGSSYEQYF. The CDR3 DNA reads TGTGCCAGTAGTGTGGCAGGGGGGTCATCCTACGAGCAGTACTTC.

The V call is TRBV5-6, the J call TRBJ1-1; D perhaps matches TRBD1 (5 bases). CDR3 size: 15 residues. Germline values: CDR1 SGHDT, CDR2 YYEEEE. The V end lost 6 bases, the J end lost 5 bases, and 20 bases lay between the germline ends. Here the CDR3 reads CASTPPGGGMTEAFF. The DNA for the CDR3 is TGTGCCAGCACCCCTCCCGGCGGGGGAATGACTGAAGCTTTCTTT.

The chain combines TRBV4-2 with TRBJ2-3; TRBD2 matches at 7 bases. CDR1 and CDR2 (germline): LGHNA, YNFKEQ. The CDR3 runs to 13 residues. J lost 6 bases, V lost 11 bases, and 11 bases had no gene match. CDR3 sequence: CAFAGVEGDTQYF. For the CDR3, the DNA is TGTGCCTTCGCGGGGGTAGAAGGGGATACGCAGTATTTT.

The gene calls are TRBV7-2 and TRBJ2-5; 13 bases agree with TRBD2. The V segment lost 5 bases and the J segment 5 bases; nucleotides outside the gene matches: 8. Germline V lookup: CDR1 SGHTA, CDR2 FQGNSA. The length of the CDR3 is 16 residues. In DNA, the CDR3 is TGTGCCAGCAGCAAGATCCGACTAGCGGGGGGCGAGACCCAGTACTTC. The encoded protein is CASSKIRLAGGETQYF.

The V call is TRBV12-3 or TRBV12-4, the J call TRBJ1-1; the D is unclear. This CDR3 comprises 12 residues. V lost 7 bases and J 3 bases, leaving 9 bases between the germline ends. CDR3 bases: TGTGCCAGCACTGCCGGGGACACTGAAGCTTTCTTT. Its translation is CASTAGDTEAFF.

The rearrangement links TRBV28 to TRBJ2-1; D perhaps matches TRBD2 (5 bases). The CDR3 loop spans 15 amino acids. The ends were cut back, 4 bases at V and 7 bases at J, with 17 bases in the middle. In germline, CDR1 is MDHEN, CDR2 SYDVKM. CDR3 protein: CASSSADSGKNEQFF. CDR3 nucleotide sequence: TGTGCCAGCAGTTCCGCGGACTCGGGGAAAAATGAGCAGTTCTTC.

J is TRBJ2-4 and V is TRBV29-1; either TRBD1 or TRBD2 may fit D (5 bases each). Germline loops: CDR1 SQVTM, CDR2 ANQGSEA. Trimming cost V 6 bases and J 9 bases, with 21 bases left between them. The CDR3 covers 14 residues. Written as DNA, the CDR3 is TGCAGCGTAGCCTCCGGGACGGCTCTGGGCATTCAGTACTTC. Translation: CSVASGTALGIQYF.

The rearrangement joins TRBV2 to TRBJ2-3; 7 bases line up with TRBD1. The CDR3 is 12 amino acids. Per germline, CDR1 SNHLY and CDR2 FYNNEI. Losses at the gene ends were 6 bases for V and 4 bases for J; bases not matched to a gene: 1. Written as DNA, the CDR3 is TGTGCCAGCAGAGGACAGGCAGATACGCAGTATTTT. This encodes CASRGQADTQYF.

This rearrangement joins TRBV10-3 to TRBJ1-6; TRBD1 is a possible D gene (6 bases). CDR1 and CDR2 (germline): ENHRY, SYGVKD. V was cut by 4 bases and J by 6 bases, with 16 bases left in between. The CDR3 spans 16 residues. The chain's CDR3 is CAISVSDTGFNSPLHF. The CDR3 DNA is TGTGCCATCAGTGTGAGTGATACAGGGTTTAATTCACCCCTCCACTTT.

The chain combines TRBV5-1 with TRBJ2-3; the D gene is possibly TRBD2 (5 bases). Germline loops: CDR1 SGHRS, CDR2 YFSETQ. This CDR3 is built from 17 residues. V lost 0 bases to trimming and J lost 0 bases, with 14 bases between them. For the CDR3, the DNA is TGCGCCAGCAGCTTGGGATTGGGGAGCCCCAGCACAGATACGCAGTATTTT. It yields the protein CASSLGLGSPSTDTQYF.

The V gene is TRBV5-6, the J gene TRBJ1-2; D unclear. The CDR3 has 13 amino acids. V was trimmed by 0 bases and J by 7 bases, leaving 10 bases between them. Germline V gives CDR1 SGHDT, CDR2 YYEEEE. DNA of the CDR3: TGTGCCAGCAGCTTGGTGTCGACCTCTGGCTACACCTTC. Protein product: CASSLVSTSGYTF.

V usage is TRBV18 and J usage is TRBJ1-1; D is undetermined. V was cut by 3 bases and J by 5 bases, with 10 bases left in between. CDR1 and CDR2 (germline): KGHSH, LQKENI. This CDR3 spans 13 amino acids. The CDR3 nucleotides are TGTGCCAGCTCACCCTATCGGGGAACTGAAGCTTTCTTT. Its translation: CASSPYRGTEAFF. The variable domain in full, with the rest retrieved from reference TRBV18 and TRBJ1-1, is NAGVMQNPRHLVRRRGQEARLRCSPMKGHSHVYWYRQLPEEGLKFMVYLQKENIIDESGMPKERFSAEFPKEGPSILRIQQVVRGDSAAYFCASSPYRGTEAFFGQGTRLTVV.

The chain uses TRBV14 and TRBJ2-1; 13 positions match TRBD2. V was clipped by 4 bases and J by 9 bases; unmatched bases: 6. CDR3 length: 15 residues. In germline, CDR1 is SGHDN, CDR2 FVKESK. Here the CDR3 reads CASSPGLAGAGEQFF. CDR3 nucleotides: TGTGCCAGCAGCCCTGGACTAGCGGGGGCCGGTGAGCAGTTCTTC.

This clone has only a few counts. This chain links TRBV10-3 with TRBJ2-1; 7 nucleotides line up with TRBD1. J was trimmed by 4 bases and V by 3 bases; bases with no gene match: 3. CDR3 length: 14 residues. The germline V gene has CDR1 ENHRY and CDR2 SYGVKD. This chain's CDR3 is CAISDDRAYNEQFF. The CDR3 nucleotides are TGTGCCATCAGTGACGACAGGGCTTACAATGAGCAGTTCTTC.

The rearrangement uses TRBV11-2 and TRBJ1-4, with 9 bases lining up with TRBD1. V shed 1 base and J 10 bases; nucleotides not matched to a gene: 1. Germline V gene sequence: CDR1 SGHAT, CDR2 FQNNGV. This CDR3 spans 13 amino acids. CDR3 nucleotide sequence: TGTGCCAGCAGCTTAGCGGGACAGGGAAAACTGTTTTTT. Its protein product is CASSLAGQGKLFF.

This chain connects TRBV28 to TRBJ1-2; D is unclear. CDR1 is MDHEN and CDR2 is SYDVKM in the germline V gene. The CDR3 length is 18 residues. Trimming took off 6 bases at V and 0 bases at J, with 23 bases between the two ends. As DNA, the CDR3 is TGTGCCAGCAGCTCGACAATAACCCGGGTCGAACCTAACTATGGCTACACCTTC. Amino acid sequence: CASSSTITRVEPNYGYTF.